These T cell receptor beta chains were read from a single sample in a study of shared clonotypes between healthy human individuals. This table comes from immunoSEQ multiplex PCR, and its TCRdb copy is limited to in-frame clones, with some not included. The sample consists of about 480,000 clones, about three quarters of them appearing once. The sequencing sample was made of PBMCs. The receptors derive from a woman between 40 and 50 years old in good health. Some clones in this sample may be carry-over from other donors' samples. Each CDR3 is given with its conserved first and last residue. The D gene is left open where the match is weak. Clone size is given for some rows only: seen once, a few or many times, or a class if the clone is expanded.

J gene: TRBJ2-1
D gene: -
CDR3 length: 13
clone size: -
V gene: TRBV27
CDR3 DNA: TGTGCCAGCCGGGTCCAGCCCTACAATGAGCAGTTCTTC
CDR3 protein: CASRVQPYNEQFF

J gene: TRBJ2-5
D gene: -
CDR3 length: 14
clone size: few
V gene: TRBV7-9
CDR3 DNA: TGTGCCAGCAGCTTATGGGACCCACAAGAGACCCAGTACTTC
CDR3 protein: CASSLWDPQETQYF

J gene: TRBJ2-2
D gene: -
CDR3 length: 18
clone size: -
V gene: TRBV28
CDR3 DNA: TGTGCCAGCAGCCGAGGGTCCCGGGACCCCCGCGGCACCGGGGAGCTGTTTTTT
CDR3 protein: CASSRGSRDPRGTGELFF

J gene: TRBJ1-2
D gene: -
CDR3 length: 13
clone size: -
V gene: TRBV15
CDR3 DNA: TGTGCCACCAGCAACCCTGGCCGAGGTGGCTACACCTTC
CDR3 protein: CATSNPGRGGYTF

J gene: TRBJ1-5
D gene: TRBD1
CDR3 length: 16
clone size: -
V gene: TRBV5-6
CDR3 DNA: TGTGCCAGCAGCTTGTATAGGGACAGGGGACGTCAGCCCCAGCATTTT
CDR3 protein: CASSLYRDRGRQPQHF

J gene: TRBJ1-5
D gene: TRBD1
CDR3 length: 17
clone size: -
V gene: TRBV18
CDR3 DNA: TGTGCCAGCTCAGGATCGGGACAGATCATTGATAATCAGCCCCAGCATTTT
CDR3 protein: CASSGSGQIIDNQPQHF

J gene: TRBJ2-2
D gene: -
CDR3 length: 15
clone size: few
V gene: TRBV4-2
CDR3 DNA: TGTGCCAGCAGCCCAGGACGATCGAACACCGGGGAGCTGTTTTTT
CDR3 protein: CASSPGRSNTGELFF

J gene: TRBJ2-2
D gene: -
CDR3 length: 15
clone size: -
V gene: TRBV7-2
CDR3 DNA: TGTGCCAGCAGCCTAGGCGGCGGGATGTTTGGGGAGCTGTTTTTT
CDR3 protein: CASSLGGGMFGELFF

J gene: TRBJ2-7
D gene: -
CDR3 length: 15
clone size: -
V gene: TRBV7-6
CDR3 DNA: TGTGCCAGCTCGGCCCGGGGCTCTGGATCCTACGAGCAGTACTTC
CDR3 protein: CASSARGSGSYEQYF

J gene: TRBJ2-3
D gene: TRBD2
CDR3 length: 14
clone size: -
V gene: TRBV11-3
CDR3 DNA: TGTGCCAGCAGCGAAGCGGGAGCGGGGGATACGCAGTATTTT
CDR3 protein: CASSEAGAGDTQYF

J gene: TRBJ1-5
D gene: -
CDR3 length: 15
clone size: -
V gene: TRBV4-1
CDR3 DNA: TGCGCCAGCAGCCAAGATCACAGGGGCAATCAGCCCCAGCATTTT
CDR3 protein: CASSQDHRGNQPQHF

J gene: TRBJ1-2
D gene: -
CDR3 length: 16
clone size: -
V gene: TRBV19
CDR3 DNA: TGTGCCAGTAGTCCTCCCCGACAGCAAGGGGACTATGGCTACACCTTC
CDR3 protein: CASSPPRQQGDYGYTF

J gene: TRBJ2-1
D gene: TRBD2
CDR3 length: 15
clone size: -
V gene: TRBV5-1
CDR3 DNA: TGCGCCAGCAGGGTGACGGGACTAGCCCACAATGAGCAGTTCTTC
CDR3 protein: CASRVTGLAHNEQFF

J gene: TRBJ2-5
D gene: -
CDR3 length: 14
clone size: -
V gene: TRBV14
CDR3 DNA: TGTGCCAGCAGCCAGAGGTGGGAAAAGGAGACCCAGTACTTC
CDR3 protein: CASSQRWEKETQYF

J gene: TRBJ2-3
D gene: -
CDR3 length: 13
clone size: -
V gene: TRBV6-6
CDR3 DNA: TGTGCCAGCAGTTACTCGACCGGGCGGGAGCAGTATTTT
CDR3 protein: CASSYSTGREQYF

J gene: TRBJ2-2
D gene: TRBD1
CDR3 length: 13
clone size: -
V gene: TRBV6-1
CDR3 DNA: TGTGCCACAGGGACAGGCCTCACCGGGGAGCTGTTTTTT
CDR3 protein: CATGTGLTGELFF

J gene: TRBJ1-1
D gene: -
CDR3 length: 15
clone size: -
V gene: TRBV9
CDR3 DNA: TGTGCCAGCAGCTCACAAGCCGGGGTGTTTACTGAAGCTTTCTTT
CDR3 protein: CASSSQAGVFTEAFF

J gene: TRBJ2-3
D gene: TRBD2
CDR3 length: 16
clone size: -
V gene: TRBV10-1
CDR3 DNA: TGCGCCAGCAGTGATATTAGGGAGGGCGGCACAGATACGCAGTATTTT
CDR3 protein: CASSDIREGGTDTQYF

J gene: TRBJ2-3
D gene: -
CDR3 length: 16
clone size: -
V gene: TRBV28
CDR3 DNA: TGTGCCAGCAGTTTCGTTGGGGCTAGCGGCACAGATACGCAGTATTTT
CDR3 protein: CASSFVGASGTDTQYF

J gene: TRBJ2-7
D gene: -
CDR3 length: 11
clone size: -
V gene: TRBV5-1
CDR3 DNA: TGCGCCAGCAGCTCGCAGGGCCAGCAGTACTTC
CDR3 protein: CASSSQGQQYF

J gene: TRBJ1-5
D gene: -
CDR3 length: 14
clone size: -
V gene: TRBV7-9
CDR3 DNA: TGTGCCAGCAGCTTACAGGGAAGCAATCAGCCCCAGCATTTT
CDR3 protein: CASSLQGSNQPQHF

J gene: TRBJ1-1
D gene: TRBD1
CDR3 length: 15
clone size: -
V gene: TRBV5-5
CDR3 DNA: TGTGCCAGCAGCCGACTACAGGGGGTTCACACTGAAGCTTTCTTT
CDR3 protein: CASSRLQGVHTEAFF

J gene: TRBJ1-1
D gene: -
CDR3 length: 17
clone size: many
V gene: TRBV19
CDR3 DNA: TGTGCCAGTAGCCGGCGGATGACACAGGTTACGAACACTGAAGCTTTCTTT
CDR3 protein: CASSRRMTQVTNTEAFF

J gene: TRBJ2-7
D gene: -
CDR3 length: 14
clone size: -
V gene: TRBV28
CDR3 DNA: TGTGCCAGCAGCCCCTCGCTGGGGGGCAGCGAGCAGTACTTC
CDR3 protein: CASSPSLGGSEQYF

J gene: TRBJ2-7
D gene: TRBD2
CDR3 length: 16
clone size: -
V gene: TRBV28
CDR3 DNA: TGTGCCAGCAGTACTCGAACACTAGCGGGAGCTGGGAAGCAGTACTTC
CDR3 protein: CASSTRTLAGAGKQYF

J gene: TRBJ2-1
D gene: TRBD1
CDR3 length: 15
clone size: -
V gene: TRBV7-6
CDR3 DNA: TGTGCCAGCAGCCTGGGGACAGGGAACCACAATGAGCAGTTCTTC
CDR3 protein: CASSLGTGNHNEQFF

J gene: TRBJ1-1
D gene: -
CDR3 length: 15
clone size: -
V gene: TRBV5-5
CDR3 DNA: TGTGCCAGCAGCTTTAGAGGCGAAATGAACACTGAAGCTTTCTTT
CDR3 protein: CASSFRGEMNTEAFF

J gene: TRBJ2-5
D gene: TRBD2
CDR3 length: 16
clone size: once
V gene: TRBV14
CDR3 DNA: TGTGCCAGCAGCCCGAGGACTAGCGGGGTCCAAGAGACCCAGTACTTC
CDR3 protein: CASSPRTSGVQETQYF

J gene: TRBJ1-2
D gene: TRBD1
CDR3 length: 15
clone size: once
V gene: TRBV18
CDR3 DNA: TGTGCCAGCTCACCACCCGGGACAGGGGGCGTTGGCTACACCTTC
CDR3 protein: CASSPPGTGGVGYTF

J gene: TRBJ2-2
D gene: -
CDR3 length: 16
clone size: -
V gene: TRBV18
CDR3 DNA: TGTGCCAGCTCACCACCGTGGGCCAGGAACACCGGGGAGCTGTTTTTT
CDR3 protein: CASSPPWARNTGELFF

J gene: TRBJ2-2
D gene: -
CDR3 length: 14
clone size: -
V gene: TRBV7-3
CDR3 DNA: TGTGCCAGCAGCCCAAATAAGAACACCGGGGAGCTGTTTTTT
CDR3 protein: CASSPNKNTGELFF

J gene: TRBJ2-6
D gene: -
CDR3 length: 19
clone size: -
V gene: TRBV30
CDR3 DNA: TGTGCCTGGAGTGTTGGGCTTGACAATTCCCTCTCTGGGGCCAACGTCCTGACTTTC
CDR3 protein: CAWSVGLDNSLSGANVLTF

J gene: TRBJ1-4
D gene: TRBD1
CDR3 length: 14
clone size: once
V gene: TRBV14
CDR3 DNA: TGTGCCAGCAGCCCAGGGGGTGTTGGGCGAAAACTGTTTTTT
CDR3 protein: CASSPGGVGRKLFF

J gene: TRBJ2-7
D gene: TRBD2
CDR3 length: 14
clone size: -
V gene: TRBV5-8
CDR3 DNA: TGTGCCAGCAGCTTGGTTCTAGCGGTCTACGAGCAGTACTTC
CDR3 protein: CASSLVLAVYEQYF

J gene: TRBJ2-7
D gene: -
CDR3 length: 14
clone size: -
V gene: TRBV5-1
CDR3 DNA: TGCGCCAGCAGCTTCGCAGGGCGGTCCTACGAGCAGTACTTC
CDR3 protein: CASSFAGRSYEQYF

J gene: TRBJ1-5
D gene: -
CDR3 length: 14
clone size: -
V gene: TRBV19
CDR3 DNA: TGTGCCAGCTGGGAGGGCCTAGCAAATCAGCCCCAGCATTTT
CDR3 protein: CASWEGLANQPQHF

J gene: TRBJ2-5
D gene: -
CDR3 length: 14
clone size: few
V gene: TRBV5-1
CDR3 DNA: TGCGCCAGCAGCTTGGGGGGGTTCCAAGAGACCCAGTACTTC
CDR3 protein: CASSLGGFQETQYF

J gene: TRBJ2-1
D gene: TRBD2
CDR3 length: 11
clone size: -
V gene: TRBV29-1
CDR3 DNA: TGCAGTGCGGGAGGTATAAATGAGCAGTTCTTC
CDR3 protein: CSAGGINEQFF

J gene: TRBJ2-3
D gene: -
CDR3 length: 12
clone size: once
V gene: TRBV29-1
CDR3 DNA: TGCAGCGTCGAGCTCGGGGCAGATACGCAGTATTTT
CDR3 protein: CSVELGADTQYF

J gene: TRBJ1-1
D gene: -
CDR3 length: 17
clone size: few
V gene: TRBV9
CDR3 DNA: TGTGCCAGCAGCGCGGGACCGACAGCCGGGGGGAAGTCTGAAGCTTTCTTT
CDR3 protein: CASSAGPTAGGKSEAFF

J gene: TRBJ2-1
D gene: -
CDR3 length: 13
clone size: -
V gene: TRBV30
CDR3 DNA: TGTGCCTGGAGCCCCACCGGGGTCAATGAGCAGTTCTTC
CDR3 protein: CAWSPTGVNEQFF

J gene: TRBJ2-1
D gene: -
CDR3 length: 14
clone size: -
V gene: TRBV7-3
CDR3 DNA: TGTGCCAGCAGCCCGACCCTGGCCTACAATGAGCAGTTCTTC
CDR3 protein: CASSPTLAYNEQFF

J gene: TRBJ2-7
D gene: -
CDR3 length: 13
clone size: -
V gene: TRBV19
CDR3 DNA: TGTGCCAGTAGTATAGTCCCCAATCGCGAGCAGTACTTC
CDR3 protein: CASSIVPNREQYF

J gene: TRBJ2-3
D gene: -
CDR3 length: 13
clone size: -
V gene: TRBV5-1
CDR3 DNA: TGCGCCAGCAGCTCCTTAACCACAGATACGCAGTATTTT
CDR3 protein: CASSSLTTDTQYF

J gene: TRBJ2-1
D gene: -
CDR3 length: 12
clone size: -
V gene: TRBV5-1
CDR3 DNA: TGCGCCAGCAGCATCCCTGGGAATGAGCAGTTCTTC
CDR3 protein: CASSIPGNEQFF

J gene: TRBJ2-7
D gene: -
CDR3 length: 13
clone size: -
V gene: TRBV28
CDR3 DNA: TGTGCCAGCAGGGGTACTGAATCCTACGAGCAGTACTTC
CDR3 protein: CASRGTESYEQYF

J gene: TRBJ2-2
D gene: -
CDR3 length: 16
clone size: -
V gene: TRBV4-2
CDR3 DNA: TGTGCCAGCAGCCAAGCTTTGGGAGTCGGCACCGGGGAGCTGTTTTTT
CDR3 protein: CASSQALGVGTGELFF

J gene: TRBJ2-6
D gene: TRBD1
CDR3 length: 16
clone size: -
V gene: TRBV19
CDR3 DNA: TGTGCCAGTAGTGCCCGACAGGGGACTGGGGCCAACGTCCTGACTTTC
CDR3 protein: CASSARQGTGANVLTF

J gene: TRBJ2-2
D gene: -
CDR3 length: 13
clone size: -
V gene: TRBV6-1
CDR3 DNA: TGTGCCAGCAGTGCGGACGACACCGGGGAGCTGTTTTTT
CDR3 protein: CASSADDTGELFF

J gene: TRBJ2-5
D gene: -
CDR3 length: 16
clone size: many
V gene: TRBV5-4
CDR3 DNA: TGTGCCAGCAGCTTGAAGGGTGGGGATAAACAAGAGACCCAGTACTTC
CDR3 protein: CASSLKGGDKQETQYF

J gene: TRBJ2-7
D gene: TRBD1
CDR3 length: 15
clone size: -
V gene: TRBV5-8
CDR3 DNA: TGTGCCAGCACACGGGACAGGGTTCAGGGTAGCGGCGGGTACTTC
CDR3 protein: CASTRDRVQGSGGYF